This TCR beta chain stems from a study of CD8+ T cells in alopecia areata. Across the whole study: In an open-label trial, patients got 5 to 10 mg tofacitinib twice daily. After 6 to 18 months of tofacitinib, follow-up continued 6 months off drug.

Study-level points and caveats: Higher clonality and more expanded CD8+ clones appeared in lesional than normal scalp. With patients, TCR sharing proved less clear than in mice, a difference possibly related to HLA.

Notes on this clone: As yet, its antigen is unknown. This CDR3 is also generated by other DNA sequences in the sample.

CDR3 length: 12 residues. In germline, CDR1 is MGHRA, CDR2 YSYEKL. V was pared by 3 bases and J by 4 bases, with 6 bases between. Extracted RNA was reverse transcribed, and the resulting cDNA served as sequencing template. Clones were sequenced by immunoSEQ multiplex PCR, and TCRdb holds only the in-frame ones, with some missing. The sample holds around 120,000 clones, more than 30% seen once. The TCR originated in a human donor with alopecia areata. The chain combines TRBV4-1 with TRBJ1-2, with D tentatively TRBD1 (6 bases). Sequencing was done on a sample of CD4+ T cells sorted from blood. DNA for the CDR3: TGCGCCAGCAGCCAGGACAGCTATGGCTACACCTTC. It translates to CASSQDSYGYTF.